This TCR beta chain was sequenced in a study of PD-1 blockade in classical Hodgkin lymphoma. On this clone itself: Its antigen is currently unknown.

The CDR3 extends over 16 amino acids. Germline CDR1 is SGDLS and CDR2 is YYNGEE. The V segment lost 4 bases and the J segment 4 bases; nucleotides outside the gene matches: 8. Some clones are missing from TCRdb's copy, which holds only in-frame ones; the method was immunoSEQ multiplex PCR. Of roughly 3,300 clones listed, approximately 66% are singletons. Described time point: newly diagnosed, previously untreated cHL patient sample. Magnetic negative selection, applied to thawed PBMCs, was used to isolate the CD8+ T cells. Untreated, newly diagnosed classical Hodgkin lymphoma PBMCs were used for comparison. Study results and limitations: Newly diagnosed patients were reported to exhibit reduced baseline TCR diversity relative to healthy donors. The authors have not defined what causes the repertoire differences, possibly disease activity or prior therapy.

This chain connects TRBV9 to TRBJ2-1, with TRBD1 matching 10 bases. Sequenced input: CD8+ T cells from blood. This TCR was sampled from a human donor with classical Hodgkin lymphoma. The CDR3 reads CASSLRTGGNYNEQFF. CDR3 in DNA: TGTGCCAGCAGCCTCCGGACAGGGGGGAATTACAATGAGCAGTTCTTC.